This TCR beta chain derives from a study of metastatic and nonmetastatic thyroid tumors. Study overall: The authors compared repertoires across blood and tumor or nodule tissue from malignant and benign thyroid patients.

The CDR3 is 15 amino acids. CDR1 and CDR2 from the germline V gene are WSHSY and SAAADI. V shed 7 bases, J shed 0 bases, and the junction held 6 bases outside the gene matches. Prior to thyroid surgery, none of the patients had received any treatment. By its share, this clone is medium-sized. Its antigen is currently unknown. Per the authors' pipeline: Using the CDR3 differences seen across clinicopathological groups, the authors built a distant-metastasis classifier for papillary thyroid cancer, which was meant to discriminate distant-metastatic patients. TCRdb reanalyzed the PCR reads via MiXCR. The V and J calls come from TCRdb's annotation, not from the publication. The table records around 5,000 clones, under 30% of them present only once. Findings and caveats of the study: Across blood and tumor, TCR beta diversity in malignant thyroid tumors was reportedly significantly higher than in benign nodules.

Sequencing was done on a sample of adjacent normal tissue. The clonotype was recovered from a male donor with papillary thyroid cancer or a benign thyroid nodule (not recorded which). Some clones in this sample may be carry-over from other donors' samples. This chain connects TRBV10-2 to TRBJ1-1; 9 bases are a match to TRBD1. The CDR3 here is CASIPDRGMNTEAFF. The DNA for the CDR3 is TGCGCCAGCATCCCGGACAGGGGTATGAACACTGAAGCTTTCTTT.